The sequence of this TCR beta chain was determined in a study of T-cell memory formation after mild COVID-19. The wider study: Most TCR clusters belonged to a single donor.

TCRdb called the 5' RACE reads again in MiXCR, with one record for every CDR3 protein. Of hundreds of thousands of distinct CDR3 sequences listed, about 20% are singletons. CDR1 and CDR2 from the germline V gene are KGHSH and LQKENI. The J segment lost 7 bases and the V segment lost 0 bases, leaving 8 bases of the junction unmatched. This CDR3 is built from 17 residues. This clonotype originated in an adult woman who had mild COVID-19 (a few samples of this study predate the infection). Cell type and time point are not known. Sequenced sample: PBMCs or a T cell subset sorted from them (not recorded which). The rearrangement links TRBV18 to TRBJ2-1; 11 nucleotides align to TRBD2. CDR3 DNA sequence: TGTGCCAGCTCACCACCCGGGCTAGCGGGGGGCAGGAATGAGCAGTTCTTC. Translating it yields CASSPPGLAGGRNEQFF.